The T cell receptor beta chain described here comes from a study of blood T cell repertoires in COVID-19. Study-level background: Both acute and convalescent COVID-19 samples were obtained from the United States, Italy and Spain.

As originally analysed: Amplification of reference gene primers was used by the study to estimate nucleated cell counts. Libraries were prepared by immunoSEQ multiplex PCR; TCRdb keeps only in-frame clonotypes and omits some of them. V, J and clone size were drawn from that table, and D and trimming were deduced from the DNA. This sample has about 49,000 clones, with 90% to 95% found just once. Trimming pared 1 base from V and 5 bases from J, leaving 7 bases between. The CDR3 sequence is 13 residues long. Germline assignment: CDR1 SGHTA and CDR2 FQGTGA. Sequenced sample: peripheral blood. This receptor was obtained from a human donor in a cohort sampled during active COVID-19. The chain uses TRBV7-3 and TRBJ2-3, with D perhaps TRBD2 (5 bases). The CDR3 here is CASSLSREDTQYF. The CDR3 nucleotides are TGTGCCAGCAGCTTAAGTCGGGAAGATACGCAGTATTTT.